This TCR beta chain was profiled in a study of a mutant IDH1 vaccine in newly diagnosed glioma. Overall study: Before enrollment, the patients had been treated with radiotherapy alone, temozolomide alone, or both together. Most of them had received both.

TCRdb keeps only in-frame clones here, not all; method: immunoSEQ multiplex PCR. The sample records about 81,000 clones, around 85% being singletons. Comment on this clone: What it recognizes is unknown.

Time point meaning: week 23, last vaccination. With topical imiquimod, each dose of the vaccine consisted of 300 ug of mutant IDH1 20-mer peptide. In every donor, the tumor was a new WHO grade 3 or 4 IDH1-mutant, ATRX-lost astrocytoma. The sequences come from PBMCs, collected from a glioma patient whose treatment included an IDH1 peptide vaccine. This TCR was recovered from a man aged 25-45 years with glioma. Some clones in this sample may be carry-over from other donors' samples.

CDR3 sequence reads: CASRQTATDTQYF. The CDR3 bases are TGTGCCAGCAGGCAGACAGCCACAGATACGCAGTATTTT. V gene TRBV28 combines with J gene TRBJ2-3, with D perhaps TRBD1 (5 bases). There are 13 residues in the CDR3. CDR1 and CDR2 (germline): MDHEN, SYDVKM. V gave up 6 bases and J gave up 2 bases, with 9 bases separating them.